This T cell receptor beta chain was observed in a study of blood T cell repertoires in COVID-19. Some clones are missing from TCRdb's copy, which holds only in-frame ones; the method was immunoSEQ multiplex PCR. The profile shows around 150,000 clones, around 90% of them singletons. Germline loops: CDR1 SQVTM, CDR2 ANQGSEA. The CDR3 loop spans 13 amino acids. The germline V and J ends were trimmed by 0 bases and 2 bases, with 7 bases remaining between them. This clone was recorded once. What was sequenced was peripheral blood. The chain carries TRBV29-1 and TRBJ1-2, with D uncertain. The TCR sequence derives from a woman in her sixties with active or convalescent COVID-19. The chain's CDR3 is CSVEELRNYGYTF. DNA of the CDR3: TGCAGCGTTGAAGAGCTGAGAAACTATGGCTACACCTTC.